The 25 T cell receptor beta chains reported below all come from one sample, sequenced in a study of OX40 agonist ivuxolimab in advanced cancers. Sequencing was performed with immunoSEQ multiplex PCR; in TCRdb, only in-frame clones are kept and a portion is missing. This table has 60,000 to 75,000 clones, about 91% appearing once. The specimen comprised CD4+ or CD8+ T cells sorted from blood, sampled in a trial of the OX40 agonist ivuxolimab. The receptors here all came from an adult with an advanced solid tumor such as melanoma, head and neck, liver or kidney cancer.

The genes are TRBV6-5 and TRBJ1-1; no definite D call. V lost 7 bases, J lost 11 bases, and 17 bases lay in between. The CDR3 totals 12 residues. Germline CDR1 and CDR2: MNHEY and SVGAGI. CDR3 residues: CASMTGRKSAFF. CDR3 bases: TGTGCCAGCATGACTGGCCGAAAATCGGCTTTCTTT.

This clone came up once. This chain joins TRBV7-9 and TRBJ2-1, with a weak D call TRBD2 (5 bases). V dropped 3 bases and J dropped 5 bases, with 11 bases sitting between them. CDR3 length: 14 amino acids. Germline V gene lookup returns CDR1 SEHNR and CDR2 FQNEAQ (reference sequence). Here the CDR3 DNA reads TGTGCCAGCAGCTTGTCGGACGGGAACAATGAGCAGTTCTTC. Protein product: CASSLSDGNNEQFF.

The CDR3 spells CASSPGRVYGYTF. CDR3 DNA: TGTGCCAGCAGCCCGGGCAGGGTATATGGCTACACCTTC. V is TRBV5-4 and J is TRBJ1-2, with D possibly TRBD1 on 5 matching bases. Germline CDR1 and CDR2: SGHNT and YYREEE (reference sequence). This CDR3 is 13 amino acids long. The V end was cut by 4 bases, the J end by 5 bases, with 12 bases between.

The V call is TRBV29-1, the J call TRBJ2-5; D tentatively fits TRBD1 or TRBD2 (6 bases each). V lost 1 base to trimming and J lost 2 bases, with 17 bases between them. The CDR3 contains 16 residues. Germline V gene lookup returns CDR1 SQVTM and CDR2 ANQGSEA. This CDR3 is CSVEVRGQGEQETQYF. In DNA form, the CDR3 reads TGCAGCGTTGAAGTACGGGGGCAGGGAGAGCAAGAGACCCAGTACTTC.

The V call is TRBV10-3, the J call TRBJ1-2; 7 positions match TRBD1. V shed 6 bases, J shed 6 bases, and the junction held 22 bases outside the gene matches. Germline CDR1 and CDR2: ENHRY and SYGVKD. This CDR3 spans 18 amino acids. The CDR3, as DNA: TGTGCCATCAGGGGGGGAGGAGTCCACAGAACAGGGGAACATGGCTACACCTTC. It codes for CAIRGGGVHRTGEHGYTF.

This chain uses TRBV6-6 with TRBJ1-2; D call uncertain. The V and J ends lost 0 bases and 4 bases respectively, with 9 bases between them. The CDR3 contains 14 residues. The germline V gene encodes CDR1 MNHNY and CDR2 SVGAGI (reference sequence). The CDR3 here is CASSYSPATYGYTF. CDR3 DNA sequence: TGTGCCAGCAGTTACTCACCGGCTACCTATGGCTACACCTTC.

This chain links TRBV4-1 with TRBJ1-2; D is unclear. Trimming removed 1 base from V and 7 bases from J, with 13 bases in between. Germline CDR1 is MGHRA and CDR2 is YSYEKL. There are 14 residues in the CDR3. The CDR3 sequence is CASSQVGLGSGYTF. The CDR3 nucleotides are TGCGCCAGCAGCCAAGTGGGCCTTGGGAGTGGCTACACCTTC.

The V gene is TRBV29-1, the J gene TRBJ1-4, with D uncertain. V was clipped by 8 bases and J by 4 bases, with 14 bases between them. CDR1 is SQVTM and CDR2 is ANQGSEA in the germline V gene. This CDR3 is 13 amino acids long. The CDR3 protein is CSSRTAINEKLFF. CDR3 DNA: TGCAGCTCCCGGACGGCCATTAATGAAAAACTGTTTTTT.

CDR3: CASSVVVGGPDEQYF. The CDR3 DNA sequence: TGTGCCAGCAGCGTAGTAGTGGGAGGGCCGGACGAGCAGTACTTC. The chain recombines TRBV9 with TRBJ2-7; 7 bases fit TRBD2. CDR1 and CDR2 from the germline V gene are SGDLS and YYNGEE. The CDR3 runs 15 residues. V gave up 0 bases and J gave up 5 bases; unmatched junction bases: 8.

V is TRBV28 and J is TRBJ1-2; 10 positions match TRBD1. The CDR3 spans 13 residues. The V segment lost 6 bases and the J segment 9 bases; nucleotides outside the gene matches: 7. Germline assignment: CDR1 MDHEN and CDR2 SYDVKM. The CDR3 DNA reads TGTGCCAGCAGGCCGACAGGGGGCGATAGCTACACCTTC. The encoded protein is CASRPTGGDSYTF.

The sample holds one count of this clone. The chain couples TRBV12-2 to TRBJ2-7; the table assigns TRBD2, which was not confirmed against the DNA. TRBV12-2 is marked as a pseudogene. The CDR3 totals 11 residues. DNA of the CDR3: TGTGCAAGTCGCTTAGAGGCCAGGGAGGGCTTC. Protein: CASRLEAREGF.

The chain joins TRBV2 to TRBJ2-3, with 9 bases fitting TRBD1. The V gene end was trimmed by 7 bases and the J gene end by 7 bases; junction bases not matched to a gene: 3. Germline V gene lookup returns CDR1 SNHLY and CDR2 FYNNEI. CDR3 length: 12 amino acids. CDR3 protein: CASTGTGYTQYF. CDR3 nucleotides: TGTGCCAGCACAGGGACAGGGTATACGCAGTATTTT.

The CDR3 DNA is TGTGCCAGCAGCTTAGATCAGGACAGGGTAAACTACGAGCAGTACTTC. It specifies CASSLDQDRVNYEQYF. The V call is TRBV11-2, the J call TRBJ2-7; 8 bases line up with TRBD1. V was clipped by 0 bases and J by 3 bases; unmatched bases: 7. From germline, CDR1 is SGHAT and CDR2 FQNNGV. The CDR3 has 16 residues.

This clone has a handful of counts. CDR3 loop: CASSPHPTSGTRTDTQYF. Here the CDR3 DNA reads TGTGCCAGCAGCCCACACCCGACTAGCGGGACCCGCACAGATACGCAGTATTTT. The chain uses TRBV7-2 and TRBJ2-3; 11 bases align to TRBD2. The CDR3 runs to 18 residues. V shed 5 bases and J 1 base; nucleotides not matched to a gene: 11. Germline CDR1 and CDR2: SGHTA and FQGNSA. The whole variable domain, remainder taken from reference TRBV7-2 and TRBJ2-3, is GAGVSQSPSNKVTEKGKDVELRCDPISGHTALYWYRQSLGQGLEFLIYFQGNSAPDKSGLPSDRFSAERTGGSVSTLTIQRTQQEDSAVYLCASSPHPTSGTRTDTQYFGPGTRLTVL.

The genes are TRBV15 and TRBJ2-5, with D possibly TRBD2 on 6 matching bases. The CDR3 loop spans 15 amino acids. The V end lost 3 bases, the J end lost 2 bases, and 13 bases lay between the germline ends. Germline V gives CDR1 LNHNV, CDR2 YYDKDF (reference sequence). The CDR3 spells CATSRTGVGQETQYF. CDR3 DNA: TGTGCCACCAGCAGGACGGGAGTCGGGCAAGAGACCCAGTACTTC.

The chain has TRBV25-1 and TRBJ2-7; D gene unclear. The V and J ends lost 10 bases and 1 base respectively, with 17 bases between them. This CDR3 spans 14 amino acids. The germline V gene has CDR1 MGHDK and CDR2 SYGVNS. CDR3 region: CATRPRPASYEQYF. CDR3 nucleotides: TGTGCCACCAGACCTCGGCCTGCTTCCTACGAGCAGTACTTC.

The chain couples TRBV19 to TRBJ2-7; TRBD1 might be the D (6 bases). Trimming left V 5 bases short and J 0 bases short, with 11 bases between. Per germline, CDR1 LNHDA and CDR2 SQIVND (reference sequence). This CDR3 comprises 14 residues. The CDR3 DNA sequence: TGTGCCAGTAGTCTACAGGACAGCTCCTACGAGCAGTACTTC. This gives the protein CASSLQDSSYEQYF.

The gene calls are TRBV19 and TRBJ1-5; D is possibly TRBD1 (5 bases). Germline V gene data show CDR1 as LNHDA and CDR2 as SQIVND (reference sequence). V was cut by 0 bases and J by 2 bases, with 14 bases left in between. The length of the CDR3 is 17 residues. This CDR3 reads CASSIEPGTVGNQPQHF. CDR3 nucleotides: TGTGCCAGTAGTATAGAGCCAGGGACGGTTGGCAATCAGCCCCAGCATTTT.

This rearrangement joins TRBV19 to TRBJ2-2; 10 positions agree with TRBD1. In germline, CDR1 is LNHDA, CDR2 SQIVND (reference sequence). J was trimmed by 3 bases and V by 3 bases; bases with no gene match: 4. The CDR3 totals 16 residues. In DNA, the CDR3 is TGTGCCAGTAGTATGGCCGGGACAGGGGACACCGGGGAGCTGTTTTTT. Its translation is CASSMAGTGDTGELFF.

The rearrangement uses TRBV27 and TRBJ1-4; TRBD1 is a possible D gene (5 bases). Germline V gene data show CDR1 as MNHEY and CDR2 as SMNVEV (reference sequence). The CDR3 is 14 residues long. Trimming removed 2 bases at V and 6 bases at J, with 10 bases between. The CDR3 sequence is CASSLTRGYEKLFF. CDR3 in DNA: TGTGCCAGCAGTTTAACAAGGGGATATGAAAAACTGTTTTTT.

The chain has TRBV7-6 and TRBJ1-2; D not certain. The CDR3 length is 13 residues. The germline V and J ends were trimmed by 5 bases and 0 bases, with 7 bases remaining between them. The germline V gene encodes CDR1 SGHVS and CDR2 FNYEAQ. The CDR3: CASSIHPNYGYTF. The CDR3 bases are TGTGCCAGCAGCATACACCCTAACTATGGCTACACCTTC.

The chain recombines TRBV28 with TRBJ1-2; D is ambiguous. The germline gives CDR1 MDHEN, CDR2 SYDVKM. The length of the CDR3 is 13 residues. Trimming shortened V by 1 base and J by 4 bases, and 7 bases separated the two germline ends. The CDR3 protein is CASSLSTFYGYTF. The CDR3 bases are TGTGCCAGCAGTTTATCAACTTTCTATGGCTACACCTTC.

The chain employs TRBV4-2 and TRBJ2-7, with D possibly being TRBD1 (6 bases). The CDR3 is 14 residues long. Germline assignment: CDR1 LGHNA and CDR2 YNFKEQ. V was pared by 8 bases and J by 4 bases, with 18 bases between. The CDR3 here is CASSTPGHKYEQYF. Written as DNA, the CDR3 is TGTGCCAGCTCAACTCCGGGACATAAATACGAGCAGTACTTC.

The V gene is TRBV7-6, the J gene TRBJ1-1; tentative D call: TRBD1 (5 bases). V lost 3 bases and J 2 bases, leaving 7 bases between the germline ends. The germline V gene encodes CDR1 SGHVS and CDR2 FNYEAQ. The CDR3 covers 13 residues. The CDR3 here is CASSFGGNTEAFF. The CDR3 DNA sequence: TGTGCCAGCAGCTTTGGGGGTAACACTGAAGCTTTCTTT.

The chain is built from TRBV2 and TRBJ2-7, with D perhaps TRBD1 or TRBD2 (5 bases each). The CDR3 is made up of 12 amino acids. Between the trimmed V and J ends, which lost 6 bases and 6 bases, there was a span of 12 bases. CDR1 is SNHLY, CDR2 FYNNEI, per germline. The CDR3 sequence: CASSSGTIEQYF. CDR3 DNA: TGTGCCAGCAGCTCCGGGACGATCGAGCAGTACTTC.